The T cell receptor (beta chain) described here comes from a study of monozygotic twins with inflammatory bowel disease. A 6-nucleotide sample barcode was carried by the UMIs, which template switching added. TCRdb reanalyzed the 5' RACE reads, giving one entry per CDR3 protein sequence and no DNA. The data include approximately 160,000 distinct CDR3 sequences; the top ten clones carry 6% to 9.5%. Study-wide results and caveats: Repertoire similarity did not differ between concordant and discordant twins, perhaps due to limited power. The sharing of clonotypes with others was lower in IBD patients than in healthy twins, especially with disease activity.

In regard to this clonotype: Its specificity is not known.

This TCR was recovered from a human donor with ulcerative colitis or Crohn's disease, or a healthy co-twin of an affected twin (not recorded which). Input material: blood.

The CDR3: CSARDPRQGDTGELFF. This chain links TRBV20-1 with TRBJ2-2; TCRdb designates TRBD1, a call that cannot be tested without DNA. CDR1 is DFQATT and CDR2 is SNEGSKA in the germline V gene (reference sequence). The CDR3 spans 16 residues.